This T cell receptor beta chain was obtained from a study of Graves' ophthalmopathy and Graves' hyperthyroidism. Study summary: Peripheral blood collection took place at initial diagnosis, before any treatment.

RNA transcripts were the source from which TCR beta CDR3 regions were amplified. In the first round, RT-PCR was carried out with HTBI primers, and a multiplex PCR formed the second round. TCRdb reprocessed the multiplex PCR reads with MiXCR, giving one entry per CDR3 protein. The repertoire holds hundreds of thousands of distinct CDR3 sequences, with 22% as singletons. The clonotype originates from a woman between 18 and 30 years old with stable Graves' hyperthyroidism. Some clones in this sample may be carry-over from other donors' samples. What was sequenced was peripheral blood.

The CDR3 sequence: CASSLLGQGYEQYF. Written as DNA, the CDR3 is TGTGCCAGCAGTTTACTTGGACAGGGTTACGAGCAGTACTTC. This sequence joins TRBV27 and TRBJ2-7, with 8 bases aligning to TRBD1. Germline V gene data show CDR1 as MNHEY and CDR2 as SMNVEV (reference sequence). The V gene end was trimmed by 2 bases and the J gene end by 4 bases; junction bases not matched to a gene: 4. This CDR3 is built from 14 residues.